The 20 T cell receptor beta chains reported below all come from one sample, sequenced in a study of T cells after yellow fever vaccination. TCRdb re-called the 5' RACE reads with MiXCR, one entry per CDR3 protein. The sample contains 610,000 or so distinct CDR3 sequences, more than 9% of which appear only once. The sequences come from PBMCs, collected on the day of the yellow fever booster vaccination. These receptors originate from a man younger than 40 who received the YFV17D yellow fever vaccine.

The rearrangement links TRBV19 to TRBJ1-3; the D is unclear. The CDR3 runs 14 residues. The germline V and J ends were trimmed by 5 bases and 2 bases, with 10 bases remaining between them. Germline V lookup: CDR1 LNHDA, CDR2 SQIVND (reference sequence). CDR3 DNA: TGTGCCAGTAGTTCCCAAGGAGCTGGAAACACCATATATTTT. As protein: CASSSQGAGNTIYF. The variable domain in full, with the rest retrieved from reference TRBV19 and TRBJ1-3, is DGGITQSPKYLFRKEGQNVTLSCEQNLNHDAMYWYRQDPGQGLRLIYYSQIVNDFQKGDIAEGYSVSREKKESFPLTVTSAQKNPTAFYLCASSSQGAGNTIYFGEGSWLTVV.

The table lists this clonotype with a few counts. This chain joins TRBV7-8 and TRBJ2-7, with 10 bases identical to TRBD1. Per the germline V gene, CDR1 is SGHVS and CDR2 is FQNEAQ. The length of the CDR3 is 17 residues. Unmatched junction bases numbered 10, after V lost 1 base and J lost 4 bases. The CDR3 loop is CASSLVHNRDRGYEQYF. In DNA form, the CDR3 reads TGTGCCAGCAGCTTAGTACACAACAGGGACAGGGGATACGAGCAGTACTTC.

V gene TRBV5-1 combines with J gene TRBJ2-1; D is tentatively TRBD1 or TRBD2 (5 bases each). V was pared by 1 base and J by 4 bases, with 12 bases between. Germline V lookup: CDR1 SGHRS, CDR2 YFSETQ. The length of the CDR3 is 15 residues. The CDR3 bases are TGCGCCAGCAGCTTGTTAGGGGCGGGTTACAATGAGCAGTTCTTC. Its translation: CASSLLGAGYNEQFF.

The chain carries TRBV5-1 and TRBJ2-5; 7 nucleotides agree with TRBD1. J gave up 5 bases and V 2 bases, and 3 bases lay outside the gene matches. The CDR3 consists of 13 residues. Germline-derived CDR1 and CDR2 are SGHRS and YFSETQ. CDR3 DNA sequence: TGCGCCAGCAGCTTACAGGGGAAGGAGACCCAGTACTTC. Amino acid sequence: CASSLQGKETQYF.

This clonotype was counted at least ten times. The chain is built from TRBV7-2 and TRBJ2-2; D unresolved. The CDR3 covers 12 residues. V was shortened by 7 bases and J by 7 bases, with 10 bases between the two germline ends. The germline V gene has CDR1 SGHTA and CDR2 FQGNSA. CDR3 amino acids: CASIYPGGELFF. The CDR3 DNA sequence: TGTGCCAGCATCTATCCGGGCGGGGAGCTGTTTTTT.

This clonotype was seen a few times. This chain connects TRBV4-3 to TRBJ1-1, with D unclear. The CDR3 runs to 13 residues. V lost 0 bases and J lost 6, with 8 bases in between. Germline loops: CDR1 LGHNA, CDR2 YSLEER. The CDR3 DNA reads TGCGCCAGCAGCCAAGAATTCTCTGCTGAAGCTTTCTTT. The encoded protein is CASSQEFSAEAFF.

This clonotype was recorded a few times. J is TRBJ2-5 and V is TRBV10-2, with D possibly matching TRBD1 (5 bases). Germline V gene sequence: CDR1 WSHSY, CDR2 SAAADI. V lost 10 bases, J lost 3 bases, and 12 bases lay in between. This CDR3 spans 12 amino acids. In nucleotides, the CDR3 is TGCGCCACCCGACAGCCGGAAGAGACCCAGTACTTC. Its translation: CATRQPEETQYF.

The J gene is TRBJ2-1, the V gene TRBV6-1, with 7 bases identical to TRBD2. This CDR3 contains 15 residues. V gave up 7 bases and J gave up 7 bases; unmatched junction bases: 13. CDR1 MNHNS and CDR2 SASEGT come from the germline V gene. In DNA form, the CDR3 reads TGTGCCAGCACGGCTAGCGGACTACCCAATAATGAGCAGTTCTTC. Translation: CASTASGLPNNEQFF.

This clonotype has just a few counts. The chain joins TRBV27 to TRBJ2-1, with D uncertain. This CDR3 has 14 residues. CDR1 and CDR2 (germline): MNHEY, SMNVEV (reference sequence). V lost 0 bases and J 6 bases, leaving 9 bases between the germline ends. The CDR3 DNA follows: TGTGCCAGCAGTTTATCGCCAAAGAGCAATGAGCAGTTCTTC. Encoded protein: CASSLSPKSNEQFF.

This clonotype has only a few counts. The rearrangement uses TRBV6-2 or TRBV6-3 and TRBJ2-2; weak D call: TRBD2 (6 bases). This CDR3 is 14 amino acids long. V was shortened by 6 bases and J by 7 bases, with 15 bases between the two germline ends. CDR1 MNHEY and CDR2 SVGEGT come from the germline V gene. This chain's CDR3 is CASRLRETHGELFF. CDR3 nucleotide sequence: TGTGCCAGCAGACTCCGGGAGACCCACGGGGAGCTGTTTTTT.

The chain is built from TRBV20-1 and TRBJ1-1; D not resolved. The CDR3 consists of 13 residues. The germline CDR1 and CDR2 sequences are DFQATT and SNEGSKA (reference sequence). V lost 5 bases to trimming and J lost 7 bases, with 17 bases between them. DNA for the CDR3: TGCAGTGCTCCATTGTCAGGCAGGAATGAAGCTTTCTTT. It translates to CSAPLSGRNEAFF.

J is TRBJ1-2 and V is TRBV5-1; TRBD1 might be the D (6 bases). Germline assignment: CDR1 SGHRS and CDR2 YFSETQ. V was trimmed by 3 bases and J by 7 bases, leaving 19 bases between them. This CDR3 has 15 amino acids. The CDR3 region has the DNA TGCGCCAGCAGCTCTTCAACCGGGACATCCCGTGGCTACACCTTC. The encoded protein is CASSSSTGTSRGYTF.

The CDR3 sequence is CASRDTGTSTDTQYF. The DNA for the CDR3 is TGCGCCAGCAGGGACACCGGGACCAGCACAGATACGCAGTATTTT. The V and J genes are TRBV5-1 and TRBJ2-3, with D perhaps being TRBD1 or TRBD2 (5 bases each). V lost 5 bases and J 0 bases, leaving 13 bases between the germline ends. CDR1 and CDR2 from the germline V gene are SGHRS and YFSETQ. The CDR3 has 15 amino acids.

This chain connects TRBV27 to TRBJ2-7; TRBD1 matches 7 bases. V shed 4 bases, J shed 4 bases, and the junction held 7 bases outside the gene matches. The CDR3 sequence is 14 residues long. CDR1 is MNHEY, CDR2 SMNVEV, per germline (reference sequence). CDR3 nucleotide sequence: TGTGCCAGCAGTTACAGGGGACGTTCTTACGAGCAGTACTTC. Translation gives CASSYRGRSYEQYF.

The rearrangement links TRBV27 to TRBJ2-7; D is unresolved. The germline V and J ends were trimmed by 4 bases and 2 bases, with 6 bases remaining between them. The CDR3 extends over 12 amino acids. The germline V gene encodes CDR1 MNHEY and CDR2 SMNVEV (reference sequence). CDR3 sequence (DNA): TGTGCCAGCAGTTCCCACGCCTACGAGCAGTACTTC. Translation gives CASSSHAYEQYF.

This clonotype has at least ten counts. The V gene is TRBV11-2, the J gene TRBJ2-1; D perhaps matches TRBD1 (5 bases). Germline values: CDR1 SGHAT, CDR2 FQNNGV. V shed 5 bases and J shed 5 bases, with 16 bases lying between them. The CDR3 length is 15 residues. CDR3 sequence reads: CASSRRAGHDNEQFF. The CDR3, as DNA: TGTGCCAGCAGCCGACGAGCAGGGCACGACAATGAGCAGTTCTTC.

V gene TRBV5-8 combines with J gene TRBJ2-3; D is undetermined. Germline loops: CDR1 SGHTS, CDR2 YDEGEE. The CDR3 has 13 residues. Deletions cut 0 bases from V and 9 bases from J, with 11 bases between. The CDR3 coding sequence is TGTGCCAGCAGCTTGGGCCCTCGCGGCACGCAGTATTTT. It translates to CASSLGPRGTQYF.

This clonotype has a handful of counts. The chain employs TRBV12-5 and TRBJ2-1; D remains unclear. Trimming took off 4 bases at V and 10 bases at J, with 8 bases between the two ends. This CDR3 comprises 11 residues. Germline V CDR1 and CDR2: LGHNT, FRNRAP. In nucleotides, the CDR3 is TGTGCTAGTGGTTCCGGGCAAGAGCAGTTCTTC. This codes for CASGSGQEQFF.

The chain links TRBV20-1 to TRBJ1-2; D gene uncertain. Trimming pared 5 bases from V and 6 bases from J, leaving 19 bases between. The germline V gene has CDR1 DFQATT and CDR2 SNEGSKA (reference sequence). The CDR3 runs 14 residues. CDR3 DNA sequence: TGCAGTGCTCCAATCCGACGGACCCGGGATGGCTACACCTTC. Protein sequence: CSAPIRRTRDGYTF.

V and J are TRBV7-2 and TRBJ2-1; 14 nucleotides line up with TRBD2. The germline gives CDR1 SGHTA, CDR2 FQGNSA. This CDR3 comprises 15 residues. Trimming cost V 4 bases and J 8 bases; bases outside gene matches: 4. The CDR3 loop is CASSSLGLAGDEQFF. CDR3 nucleotide sequence: TGTGCCAGCAGCTCCTTGGGACTAGCGGGAGATGAGCAGTTCTTC.